This passage covers 18 T cell receptor beta chains from one sample sequenced in a study of tumor T cells in aggressive B-cell lymphoma. Profiled with immunoSEQ multiplex PCR; TCRdb holds only in-frame clones, not every one. The data contain some 12,000 clones, around 91% of them seen just once; the ten biggest clones take up roughly 2%. Input material: tumor tissue. These receptors were taken from an adult with diffuse large B cell lymphoma.

The gene calls are TRBV5-1 and TRBJ2-3; the match to TRBD1 covers 11 bases. The CDR3 is 14 amino acids. CDR1 is SGHRS, CDR2 YFSETQ, per germline. V shed 4 bases and J 5 bases; nucleotides not matched to a gene: 3. The CDR3 nucleotides are TGCGCCAGCAGCCTGGACAGGGGGCGAGATACGCAGTATTTT. Amino acid sequence: CASSLDRGRDTQYF.

The rearrangement uses TRBV9 and TRBJ2-5; 8 bases line up with TRBD1. Unmatched junction bases numbered 12, after V lost 4 bases and J lost 4 bases. This CDR3 is built from 16 residues. Germline CDR1 is SGDLS and CDR2 is YYNGEE. The CDR3 is CASSKRQGRGVETQYF. CDR3 bases: TGTGCCAGCAGCAAGCGACAGGGGAGAGGTGTAGAGACCCAGTACTTC.

The chain employs TRBV28 and TRBJ1-2; 7 bases fit TRBD1. This CDR3 spans 15 amino acids. Germline-derived CDR1 and CDR2 are MDHEN and SYDVKM. V was clipped by 7 bases and J by 7 bases; unmatched bases: 15. CDR3 residues: CASKGGATGIGGYTF. The CDR3 DNA sequence: TGTGCCAGCAAGGGGGGAGCGACAGGGATAGGTGGCTACACCTTC.

The chain links TRBV19 to TRBJ1-6; 8 bases line up with TRBD1. CDR1 is LNHDA, CDR2 SQIVND, per germline (reference sequence). CDR3 length equals 13 residues. V dropped 10 bases and J dropped 5; count of bases not matched to a gene: 4. The CDR3 coding sequence is TGTGCCACTGGACAGGGCAATAATTCACCCCTCCACTTT. This codes for CATGQGNNSPLHF.

The chain combines TRBV18 with TRBJ1-4, with D unclear. The germline V gene has CDR1 KGHSH and CDR2 LQKENI. V lost 6 bases, J lost 8 bases, and 16 bases lay in between. This CDR3 spans 14 amino acids. The CDR3: CASSQTSDAEKLFF. CDR3 sequence (DNA): TGTGCCAGCTCCCAGACTAGTGATGCGGAAAAACTGTTTTTT.

This clone was recorded once. The rearrangement joins TRBV19 to TRBJ2-5; 8 bases are shared with TRBD1. The J call is uncertain, as TRBJ2-7 better fits the DNA end. This CDR3 contains 14 residues. CDR1 is LNHDA and CDR2 is SQIVND in the germline V gene (reference sequence). CDR3 in amino acids: CASSPRTGPYEQYF. CDR3 nucleotide sequence: TGTGCCAGTAGTCCGAGGACAGGGCCCTACGAGCAGTACTTC.

This sequence joins TRBV19 and TRBJ2-3; 8 bases are shared with TRBD2. The CDR3 loop spans 15 amino acids. Germline V gene lookup returns CDR1 LNHDA and CDR2 SQIVND (reference sequence). The V segment lost 4 bases and the J segment 3 bases; nucleotides outside the gene matches: 6. CDR3 nucleotides: TGTGCCAGTAGTACAAGCGGGGGAGGGACAGATACGCAGTATTTT. Protein product: CASSTSGGGTDTQYF. The whole variable domain, remainder taken from reference TRBV19 and TRBJ2-3, is DGGITQSPKYLFRKEGQNVTLSCEQNLNHDAMYWYRQDPGQGLRLIYYSQIVNDFQKGDIAEGYSVSREKKESFPLTVTSAQKNPTAFYLCASSTSGGGTDTQYFGPGTRLTVL.

This clone appeared a single time. This sequence joins TRBV29-1 and TRBJ1-2; TRBD1 aligns across 8 bases. In germline, CDR1 is SQVTM, CDR2 ANQGSEA. The CDR3 extends over 13 amino acids. Germline trimming cut 7 bases from V and 8 bases from J; bases unmatched to any gene: 12. The chain's CDR3 is CSARSLDREGYTF. The CDR3 DNA reads as TGCAGCGCCCGGTCCTTGGACAGGGAGGGCTACACCTTC.

J is TRBJ2-1 and V is TRBV5-1; maybe TRBD2 (5 bases). The CDR3 runs to 14 residues. Germline assignment: CDR1 SGHRS and CDR2 YFSETQ. Trimming took 2 bases from V and 7 from J, leaving 13 bases between them. The CDR3 protein is CASSFTGKQNEQFF. The CDR3 DNA reads TGCGCCAGCAGCTTTACCGGGAAGCAGAATGAGCAGTTCTTC.

This clone was seen more than once but under ten times. The rearrangement uses TRBV18 and TRBJ1-2, with 8 bases identical to TRBD1. Germline CDR1 is KGHSH and CDR2 is LQKENI. The CDR3 has 17 amino acids. With 3 bases clipped from V and 3 bases from J, the junction kept 12 bases outside the gene matches. Here the CDR3 reads CASSPTQLTGEDYGYTF. The CDR3 DNA follows: TGTGCCAGCTCACCTACCCAACTGACAGGGGAGGACTATGGCTACACCTTC.

The chain is built from TRBV10-3 and TRBJ2-3; 9 bases agree with TRBD1. Germline V lookup: CDR1 ENHRY, CDR2 SYGVKD. This CDR3 has 14 amino acids. Trimming cost V 10 bases and J 4 bases; bases outside gene matches: 9. This chain's CDR3 is CATKSTGGADTQYF. CDR3 nucleotides: TGTGCCACCAAGAGCACAGGGGGCGCAGATACGCAGTATTTT.

This chain connects TRBV2 to TRBJ2-3, with TRBD1 identical over 10 bases. CDR3 length equals 15 residues. In germline, CDR1 is SNHLY, CDR2 FYNNEI. With 3 bases clipped from V and 1 base from J, the junction kept 1 base outside the gene matches. The CDR3 loop reads CASSDGTGGTDTQYF. In DNA, the CDR3 is TGTGCCAGCAGTGACGGGACAGGGGGCACAGATACGCAGTATTTT. The complete variable domain, with remaining parts taken from reference TRBV2 and TRBJ2-3, reads EPEVTQTPSHQVTQMGQEVILRCVPISNHLYFYWYRQILGQKVEFLVSFYNNEISEKSEIFDDQFSVERPDGSNFTLKIRSTKLEDSAMYFCASSDGTGGTDTQYFGPGTRLTVL.

This chain connects TRBV21-1 to TRBJ2-1; the D call in the table, TRBD1, was not verified against the DNA. TRBV21-1 is labeled a pseudogene. The length of the CDR3 is 12 residues. CDR3 bases: TGTGCCAGCAGAAGGACAGGGGATGAGCAGTTCTTC. Its protein is CASRRTGDEQFF.

The chain joins TRBV4-2 to TRBJ2-6; 13 bases are a match to TRBD2. The CDR3 loop spans 17 amino acids. With 1 base clipped from V and 3 bases from J, the junction kept 0 bases outside the gene matches. Germline CDR1 reads LGHNA; CDR2 reads YNFKEQ. The CDR3: CASSQGLAGGGANVLTF. In DNA, the CDR3 is TGTGCCAGCAGCCAAGGACTAGCGGGAGGTGGGGCCAACGTCCTGACTTTC.

The V call is TRBV7-8, the J call TRBJ2-7, with 9 positions matching TRBD1. The germline V gene encodes CDR1 SGHVS and CDR2 FQNEAQ. V gave up 2 bases and J gave up 5 bases; unmatched junction bases: 10. There are 16 residues in the CDR3. The CDR3 nucleotides read TGTGCCAGCAGCTTACTCTCCGGGACAGGGAACCACGAGCAGTACTTC. Amino acids: CASSLLSGTGNHEQYF.

This chain links TRBV30 with TRBJ2-7, with 8 bases that match TRBD1. The V gene's germline CDR1 is GTSNPN and CDR2 SVGIG (reference sequence). J was trimmed by 3 bases and V by 0 bases; bases with no gene match: 4. This CDR3 contains 14 residues. The CDR3 loop reads CAWSVGTGGYEQYF. The CDR3 DNA sequence: TGTGCCTGGAGTGTTGGTACAGGGGGCTACGAGCAGTACTTC. The full variable domain, in which reference TRBV30 and TRBJ2-7 provide the parts outside the CDR3, is SQTIHQWPATLVQPVGSPLSLECTVEGTSNPNLYWYRQAAGRGLQLLFYSVGIGQISSEVPQNLSASRPQDRQFILSSKKLLLSDSGFYLCAWSVGTGGYEQYFGPGTRLTVT.

The chain employs TRBV6-5 and TRBJ1-2; 10 nucleotides agree with TRBD1. This CDR3 comprises 13 residues. V lost 7 bases and J lost 5; bases outside the gene matches: 4. Germline V gene lookup returns CDR1 MNHEY and CDR2 SVGAGI. The CDR3 is CASTGQGGYGYTF. The DNA for the CDR3 is TGTGCCAGCACCGGACAGGGGGGTTATGGCTACACCTTC.

This rearrangement joins TRBV15 to TRBJ1-5; D not resolved. V lost 2 bases and J lost 5, with 13 bases in between. This CDR3 is 15 amino acids long. Germline V lookup: CDR1 LNHNV, CDR2 YYDKDF (reference sequence). CDR3 in amino acids: CATSRSGLPYQPQHF. CDR3 nucleotide sequence: TGTGCCACCAGCAGATCAGGACTGCCTTATCAGCCCCAGCATTTT.